Listed below are T cell receptor beta chains from one sample, sequenced in a study of Tregs in tolerant kidney transplant recipients. Clones were sequenced by immunoSEQ multiplex PCR, and TCRdb holds only the in-frame ones, with some missing. The table records hundreds of thousands of clones, about 86% of them present only once. Sequencing used CD4+ T cells from blood. These receptors were taken from a human donor in good health. The CDR3 runs from the conserved cysteine through the conserved F or W. The D gene is left open where the match is weak. Size is omitted from some rows. Given values are once, few, many or a class for expanded clones.

D gene: -; J gene: TRBJ2-6; V gene: TRBV27; clone size: -; CDR3 DNA: TGTGCCAGCAGTTTGCGTTTTCGGGGGCTCAGGGAAGGGTCCAACGTCCTGACTTTC; CDR3 protein: CASSLRFRGLREGSNVLTF
D gene: -; J gene: TRBJ1-5; V gene: TRBV11-2; clone size: -; CDR3 DNA: TGTGCCAGCAGCTTAGGTCCTGGTCAGCCCCAGCATTTT; CDR3 protein: CASSLGPGQPQHF
D gene: -; J gene: TRBJ1-1; V gene: TRBV2; clone size: once; CDR3 DNA: TGTGCCAGCAGTACTCGACAGAACACTGAAGCTTTCTTT; CDR3 protein: CASSTRQNTEAFF
D gene: -; J gene: TRBJ2-1; V gene: TRBV7-2; clone size: -; CDR3 DNA: TGTGCCAGCAGCTTAAAACTAGGCACCTACAATGAGCAGTTCTTC; CDR3 protein: CASSLKLGTYNEQFF
D gene: -; J gene: TRBJ1-1; V gene: TRBV27; clone size: -; CDR3 DNA: TGTGCCAGCAGTTTGAGCAGGTATGCATTCGCTGAAGCTTTCTTT; CDR3 protein: CASSLSRYAFAEAFF
D gene: -; J gene: TRBJ1-6; V gene: TRBV5-1; clone size: -; CDR3 DNA: TGCGCCAGCAGCTTGCGGGGGGCGGCTAATTCACCCCTCCACTTT; CDR3 protein: CASSLRGAANSPLHF
D gene: TRBD1; J gene: TRBJ1-5; V gene: TRBV7-9; clone size: once; CDR3 DNA: TGTGCCAGCAGCTTAGGGACAGGGGTTAATCAGCCCCAGCATTTT; CDR3 protein: CASSLGTGVNQPQHF
D gene: TRBD2; J gene: TRBJ2-5; V gene: TRBV6-5; clone size: -; CDR3 DNA: TGTGCCAGCAGTTACGGGGGACTAGCATACTTC; CDR3 protein: CASSYGGLAYF
D gene: -; J gene: TRBJ1-4; V gene: TRBV6-1; clone size: -; CDR3 DNA: TGTGCCAGCATGGCTAGCACGACTAATGAAAAACTGTTTTTT; CDR3 protein: CASMASTTNEKLFF
D gene: TRBD2; J gene: TRBJ2-2; V gene: TRBV7-4; clone size: -; CDR3 DNA: TGTGCCAGCAGCCAACTTAGCGGGATATTGAACCTGAATGTGGGCACCGGGGAGCTGTTTTTT; CDR3 protein: CASSQLSGILNLNVGTGELFF
D gene: -; J gene: TRBJ1-4; V gene: TRBV19; clone size: few; CDR3 DNA: TGTGCCAGTAGTCTCCTCCGGACAGCGAATGAAAAACTGTTTTTT; CDR3 protein: CASSLLRTANEKLFF
D gene: -; J gene: TRBJ2-7; V gene: TRBV2; clone size: -; CDR3 DNA: TGTGCCAGCAGTGGGCACGGTCGAGGGTCCTACGAGCAGTACTTC; CDR3 protein: CASSGHGRGSYEQYF
D gene: -; J gene: TRBJ2-1; V gene: TRBV10-3; clone size: -; CDR3 DNA: TGTGCCATCAGTGATTGGGGGCTCAATGAGCAGTTCTTC; CDR3 protein: CAISDWGLNEQFF
D gene: -; J gene: TRBJ1-3; V gene: TRBV6-1; clone size: -; CDR3 DNA: TGTGCCAGCAGTGAATTGGGGGCAGGGCTCTTTGGAAACACCATATATTTT; CDR3 protein: CASSELGAGLFGNTIYF
D gene: -; J gene: TRBJ1-1; V gene: TRBV9; clone size: -; CDR3 DNA: TGTGCCAGCGGCCGGACAGAGAACACTGAAGCTTTCTTT; CDR3 protein: CASGRTENTEAFF
D gene: -; J gene: TRBJ2-1; V gene: TRBV29-1; clone size: -; CDR3 DNA: TGCAGCGTTGAAGATTTGGGGGCCGGGGAAAGTTACAATGAGCAGTTCTTC; CDR3 protein: CSVEDLGAGESYNEQFF
D gene: -; J gene: TRBJ2-7; V gene: TRBV15; clone size: -; CDR3 DNA: TGTGCCACCAGCAGAGAAATCGGACCCATGCTGGGGGAGCAGTACTTC; CDR3 protein: CATSREIGPMLGEQYF
D gene: TRBD1; J gene: TRBJ2-1; V gene: TRBV5-4; clone size: -; CDR3 DNA: TGTGCCGGTGGGGGACAGGGATACAATGAGCAGTTCTTC; CDR3 protein: CAGGGQGYNEQFF
D gene: -; J gene: TRBJ2-5; V gene: TRBV4-1; clone size: once; CDR3 DNA: TGCGCCAGCAGCCAAGAATATTGGGAGACCCAGTACTTC; CDR3 protein: CASSQEYWETQYF
D gene: TRBD2; J gene: TRBJ2-7; V gene: TRBV5-1; clone size: -; CDR3 DNA: TGCGCCAGCAGCGGGGGGGGTTCCCTCGACGAGCAGTACTTC; CDR3 protein: CASSGGGSLDEQYF
D gene: -; J gene: TRBJ2-7; V gene: TRBV10-1; clone size: -; CDR3 DNA: TGCGCCAGCAGTACGACAGGCACCTACGAGCAGTACTTC; CDR3 protein: CASSTTGTYEQYF
D gene: TRBD1; J gene: TRBJ1-5; V gene: TRBV6-1; clone size: -; CDR3 DNA: TGTGCCAGCAGTGAAAACAGGGGGAATCAGCCCCAGCATTTT; CDR3 protein: CASSENRGNQPQHF
D gene: TRBD1; J gene: TRBJ2-7; V gene: TRBV30; clone size: -; CDR3 DNA: TGTGCCTGGAGTCCGTGGACAGGGGGGTACGAGCAGTACTTC; CDR3 protein: CAWSPWTGGYEQYF
D gene: -; J gene: TRBJ2-2; V gene: TRBV11-2; clone size: -; CDR3 DNA: TGTGCCAGCAGCTTGTTTTCAGATGCGAACACCGGGGAGCTGTTTTTT; CDR3 protein: CASSLFSDANTGELFF
D gene: TRBD2; J gene: TRBJ2-1; V gene: TRBV7-2; clone size: few; CDR3 DNA: TGTGCCAGCAGCTTAGCGACTAGCGGGAGACATGAGCAGTTCTTC; CDR3 protein: CASSLATSGRHEQFF
D gene: -; J gene: TRBJ2-1; V gene: TRBV15; clone size: -; CDR3 DNA: TGTGCCACCAGCAGAGATAAGAATGAGCAGTTCTTC; CDR3 protein: CATSRDKNEQFF